A selection of T cell receptor beta chains follows, all from one sample in a study of cytomegalovirus exposure and HLA in healthy donors. Data came from immunoSEQ multiplex PCR; TCRdb stores just in-frame clones and leaves some out. The sample shows roughly 190,000 clones, around 67% of them seen only once. Sequencing input: PBMCs. All receptors come from a woman in her thirties in good health and CMV-seropositive. CDR3s include the opening cysteine and the closing phenylalanine or tryptophan. D genes are given only for firm matches. Clone size appears in some rows only: once, few, many, or a class for an expanded clone.

V: TRBV18
size: .
J: TRBJ2-7
D: .
CDR3: CASSPVGSGYEQYF
DNA: TGTGCCAGCTCACCAGTCGGGAGCGGGTACGAGCAGTACTTC

V: TRBV9
size: .
J: TRBJ2-3
D: .
CDR3: CASFKLESTDTQYF
DNA: TGTGCCAGCTTTAAACTAGAGTCCACAGATACGCAGTATTTT

V: TRBV7-9
size: few
J: TRBJ2-3
D: TRBD2
CDR3: CASIGRTSGRTDTQYF
DNA: TGTGCCAGCATCGGGCGGACTAGCGGGCGCACAGATACGCAGTATTTT

V: TRBV19
size: .
J: TRBJ2-7
D: TRBD1
CDR3: CASNDRGGVYEQYF
DNA: TGTGCCAGTAACGACAGGGGAGGAGTATACGAGCAGTACTTC

V: TRBV5-1
size: .
J: TRBJ2-1
D: TRBD2
CDR3: CASSVTTSGNSYNEQFF
DNA: TGCGCCAGCAGCGTCACGACTAGCGGCAACTCCTACAATGAGCAGTTCTTC

V: TRBV2
size: once
J: TRBJ2-7
D: TRBD1
CDR3: CASSGTGIGYEQYF
DNA: TGTGCCAGCAGTGGGACAGGGATAGGCTACGAGCAGTACTTC

V: TRBV5-5
size: .
J: TRBJ1-2
D: .
CDR3: CASSFIGVPGGYGYTF
DNA: TGTGCCAGCAGCTTCATTGGGGTCCCCGGAGGCTATGGCTACACCTTC

V: TRBV5-6
size: .
J: TRBJ2-3
D: .
CDR3: CASSTRTESDTQYF
DNA: TGTGCCAGCAGCACCCGGACAGAATCAGATACGCAGTATTTT

V: TRBV5-1
size: .
J: TRBJ2-1
D: TRBD2
CDR3: CASRRGESSYNEQFF
DNA: TGCGCCAGCAGGCGGGGGGAAAGCTCCTACAATGAGCAGTTCTTC

V: TRBV11-2
size: once
J: TRBJ2-7
D: TRBD1
CDR3: CASSTRTGAIYEQYF
DNA: TGTGCCAGCAGCACCCGGACAGGGGCGATCTACGAGCAGTACTTC

V: TRBV27
size: .
J: TRBJ2-7
D: .
CDR3: CASSLRSGGEQYF
DNA: TGTGCCAGCAGTCTCCGTTCCGGGGGCGAGCAGTACTTC

V: TRBV1
size: .
J: TRBJ2-7
D: .
CDR3: CTSSQVGSRQGQSYEQYF
DNA: TGCACCAGCAGCCAAGTCGGGTCGAGGCAGGGGCAGTCCTACGAGCAGTACTTC

V: TRBV6-1
size: .
J: TRBJ2-7
D: .
CDR3: CASSSQGGSSYEQYF
DNA: TGTGCCAGCAGCTCACAGGGTGGGAGCTCCTACGAGCAGTACTTC

V: TRBV28
size: .
J: TRBJ2-1
D: TRBD2
CDR3: CASSSTSGVIDEQFF
DNA: TGTGCCAGCAGTTCAACTAGCGGGGTTATAGATGAGCAGTTCTTC

V: TRBV10-3
size: .
J: TRBJ2-7
D: .
CDR3: CAISQGLAYEQYF
DNA: TGTGCCATCAGTCAAGGACTGGCCTACGAGCAGTACTTC

V: TRBV28
size: .
J: TRBJ2-3
D: .
CDR3: CPGGSDTQYF
DNA: TGTCCGGGGGGCTCAGATACGCAGTATTTT

V: TRBV4-1
size: once
J: TRBJ2-1
D: .
CDR3: CASSLIPQDYNEQFF
DNA: TGCGCCAGCAGCCTGATCCCTCAGGACTACAATGAGCAGTTCTTC

V: TRBV28
size: .
J: TRBJ1-5
D: TRBD1
CDR3: CASTLDRQGAWSSNQPQHF
DNA: TGTGCCAGCACCCTAGACCGACAGGGGGCATGGAGTAGCAATCAGCCCCAGCATTTT

V: TRBV5-1
size: once
J: TRBJ2-7
D: .
CDR3: CASSIDDSTGIYEQYF
DNA: TGCGCCAGCAGCATTGATGATTCTACAGGTATCTACGAGCAGTACTTC

V: TRBV2
size: .
J: TRBJ1-4
D: .
CDR3: CASITTGRPNEKLFF
DNA: TGTGCCAGCATAACCACAGGGCGGCCTAATGAAAAACTGTTTTTT

V: TRBV6-5
size: .
J: TRBJ2-7
D: .
CDR3: CASRQQGSVHEQYF
DNA: TGTGCCAGCAGGCAACAGGGTTCGGTCCACGAGCAGTACTTC

V: TRBV18
size: .
J: TRBJ2-1
D: .
CDR3: CASSPKGVEYNEQFF
DNA: TGTGCCAGCTCACCCAAGGGGGTGGAATACAATGAGCAGTTCTTC

V: TRBV7-9
size: .
J: TRBJ1-2
D: .
CDR3: CASSLSTILDNYGYTF
DNA: TGTGCCAGCAGCTTGTCGACAATCCTCGACAACTATGGCTACACCTTC

V: TRBV15
size: few
J: TRBJ2-7
D: TRBD2
CDR3: CATSGTSGRGEQYF
DNA: TGTGCCACCAGCGGGACTAGCGGGAGGGGGGAGCAGTACTTC

V: TRBV7-9
size: few
J: TRBJ1-5
D: .
CDR3: CSSSFGQGPQHF
DNA: TGTTCCAGCAGCTTCGGGCAGGGCCCCCAGCATTTT

V: TRBV11-3
size: .
J: TRBJ2-2
D: .
CDR3: CASSPRQFPGELFF
DNA: TGTGCCAGCAGCCCCCGACAGTTCCCCGGGGAGCTGTTTTTT

V: TRBV10-1
size: .
J: TRBJ2-7
D: TRBD1
CDR3: CASSESRGLEQYF
DNA: TGCGCCAGCAGTGAATCCAGGGGGCTCGAGCAGTACTTC

V: TRBV2
size: .
J: TRBJ2-1
D: TRBD2
CDR3: CASSEEAGGRSEQFF
DNA: TGTGCCAGCAGTGAAGAAGCGGGAGGTAGGAGTGAGCAGTTCTTC

V: TRBV5-4
size: few
J: TRBJ2-5
D: .
CDR3: CASSPPGLPETQYF
DNA: TGTGCCAGCAGCCCGCCGGGACTCCCAGAGACCCAGTACTTC

V: TRBV11-2
size: .
J: TRBJ2-2
D: TRBD1
CDR3: CASSSRQGANGELFF
DNA: TGTGCCAGCAGCTCCCGACAGGGGGCAAACGGGGAGCTGTTTTTT

V: TRBV27
size: .
J: TRBJ2-3
D: .
CDR3: CASSLSGSTDTQYF
DNA: TGTGCCAGCAGCCTAAGCGGTAGCACAGATACGCAGTATTTT

V: TRBV27
size: .
J: TRBJ2-7
D: .
CDR3: CASSLRGGEQYF
DNA: TGTGCCAGCAGTTTGCGGGGCGGCGAGCAGTACTTC

V: TRBV4-1
size: .
J: TRBJ1-6
D: .
CDR3: CASSQVEGSNSPLHF
DNA: TGCGCCAGCAGCCAAGTCGAAGGGAGTAATTCACCCCTCCACTTT

V: TRBV6-1
size: .
J: TRBJ1-5
D: TRBD1
CDR3: CASSGPNRGLQPQHF
DNA: TGTGCCAGCAGTGGGCCCAACAGGGGGCTTCAGCCCCAGCATTTT

V: TRBV25-1
size: .
J: TRBJ1-4
D: .
CDR3: CASSQGWLTNEKLFF
DNA: TGTGCCAGCAGCCAGGGCTGGCTAACTAATGAAAAACTGTTTTTT

V: TRBV5-1
size: .
J: TRBJ1-3
D: .
CDR3: CASSPAGSGNTIYF
DNA: TGCGCCAGCAGCCCCGCAGGCTCTGGAAACACCATATATTTT

V: TRBV7-9
size: .
J: TRBJ2-7
D: TRBD2
CDR3: CAMASGPYEQYF
DNA: TGTGCCATGGCTAGCGGTCCCTACGAGCAGTACTTC

V: TRBV10-3
size: .
J: TRBJ2-1
D: TRBD2
CDR3: CAISESGTSGYNEQFF
DNA: TGTGCCATCAGTGAGTCGGGAACTAGCGGTTACAATGAGCAGTTCTTC

V: TRBV7-9
size: .
J: TRBJ2-2
D: TRBD2
CDR3: CASSSRTSGTTGELFF
DNA: TGTGCCAGCAGCTCTCGGACTAGCGGGACCACCGGGGAGCTGTTTTTT

V: TRBV6-1
size: .
J: TRBJ1-5
D: .
CDR3: CASSLVDSLNQPQHF
DNA: TGTGCCAGCAGTCTGGTGGACAGTCTCAATCAGCCCCAGCATTTT

V: TRBV7-6
size: .
J: TRBJ2-7
D: TRBD2
CDR3: CASSAKGLAGEGYEQYF
DNA: TGTGCCAGCAGCGCGAAGGGACTAGCGGGAGAGGGATACGAGCAGTACTTC

V: TRBV2
size: .
J: TRBJ1-1
D: .
CDR3: CASALQGYTEAFF
DNA: TGTGCCAGCGCCCTACAGGGCTACACTGAAGCTTTCTTT

V: TRBV27
size: .
J: TRBJ2-3
D: TRBD2
CDR3: CASSPEDASGPFYTQYF
DNA: TGTGCCAGCAGTCCCGAGGATGCTAGCGGGCCGTTCTATACGCAGTATTTT

V: TRBV13
size: .
J: TRBJ2-7
D: TRBD1
CDR3: CASSRGDRAILYEQYF
DNA: TGTGCCAGCAGCCGAGGGGACAGGGCAATCCTCTACGAGCAGTACTTC

V: TRBV5-4
size: .
J: TRBJ1-1
D: .
CDR3: CASSLAVNTEAFF
DNA: TGTGCCAGCAGCTTGGCGGTAAACACTGAAGCTTTCTTT

V: TRBV5-1
size: few
J: TRBJ2-7
D: .
CDR3: CASSLTTESLYEQYF
DNA: TGCGCCAGCAGCTTAACGACGGAGTCCCTCTACGAGCAGTACTTC

V: TRBV5-4
size: .
J: TRBJ2-2
D: .
CDR3: CASSLVGREQGELFF
DNA: TGTGCCAGCAGCTTGGTTGGCCGGGAACAAGGGGAGCTGTTTTTT

V: TRBV7-9
size: .
J: TRBJ2-2
D: TRBD1
CDR3: CSSTKWKIRTGGQSGELFF
DNA: TGTTCCAGCACCAAGTGGAAGATTCGGACAGGAGGTCAAAGCGGGGAGCTGTTTTTT

V: TRBV5-4
size: .
J: TRBJ2-5
D: TRBD1
CDR3: CASSTRTGRETQYF
DNA: TGTGCCAGCAGCACACGGACAGGGAGGGAGACCCAGTACTTC

V: TRBV7-9
size: once
J: TRBJ2-7
D: .
CDR3: CASSLVSRGLNEQYF
DNA: TGTGCCAGCAGCTTAGTTTCCCGGGGGTTGAACGAGCAGTACTTC

V: TRBV7-6
size: .
J: TRBJ2-5
D: TRBD2
CDR3: CASSLAGGLRETQYF
DNA: TGTGCCAGCAGCTTAGCGGGAGGGTTAAGGGAGACCCAGTACTTC

V: TRBV7-9
size: .
J: TRBJ2-7
D: TRBD2
CDR3: CASSPLAGVFEEQYF
DNA: TGTGCCAGCAGCCCCCTAGCGGGAGTCTTTGAGGAGCAGTACTTC

V: TRBV21-1
size: once
J: TRBJ2-7
D: .
CDR3: CASSKVPKDGPYSYEQYF
DNA: TGTGCCAGCAGCAAAGTGCCAAAAGATGGGCCCTACTCCTACGAGCAGTACTTC

V: TRBV7-9
size: .
J: TRBJ2-3
D: .
CDR3: CASSLGEYADTQYF
DNA: TGTGCCAGCAGCTTAGGGGAGTACGCAGATACGCAGTATTTT

V: TRBV27
size: .
J: TRBJ2-7
D: TRBD2
CDR3: CASSVGRKYEQYF
DNA: TGTGCCAGTTCAGTCGGGAGGAAGTACGAGCAGTACTTC

V: TRBV2
size: once
J: TRBJ2-1
D: TRBD2
CDR3: CASMGKPGLAGGSSYNEQFF
DNA: TGTGCCAGCATGGGGAAACCGGGACTAGCGGGAGGAAGCTCCTACAATGAGCAGTTCTTC